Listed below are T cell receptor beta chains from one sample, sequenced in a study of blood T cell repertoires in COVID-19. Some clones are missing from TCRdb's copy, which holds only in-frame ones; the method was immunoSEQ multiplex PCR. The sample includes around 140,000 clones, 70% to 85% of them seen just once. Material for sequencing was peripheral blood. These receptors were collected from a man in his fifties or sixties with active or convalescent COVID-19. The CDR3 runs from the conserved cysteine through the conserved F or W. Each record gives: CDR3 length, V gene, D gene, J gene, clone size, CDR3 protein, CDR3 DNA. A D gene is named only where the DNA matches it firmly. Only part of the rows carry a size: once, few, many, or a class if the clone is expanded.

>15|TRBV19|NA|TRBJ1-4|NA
CASSILGGANEKLFF
TGTGCCAGTAGTATACTTGGCGGAGCTAATGAAAAACTGTTTTTT
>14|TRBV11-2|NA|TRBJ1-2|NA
CASSPRTGGYGYTF
TGTGCCAGCAGCCCTAGGACCGGAGGATATGGCTACACCTTC
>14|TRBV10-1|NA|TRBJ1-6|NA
CASSDWRPNSPLHF
TGCGCCAGCAGTGATTGGAGGCCTAATTCACCCCTCCACTTT
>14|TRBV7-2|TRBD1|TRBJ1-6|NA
CATKDRDGNSPLHF
TGTGCCACCAAAGACAGGGATGGCAATTCACCCCTCCACTTT
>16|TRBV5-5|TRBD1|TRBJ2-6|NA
CASSHLTGSGANVLTF
TGTGCCAGCAGCCACTTGACAGGGTCTGGGGCCAACGTCCTGACTTTC
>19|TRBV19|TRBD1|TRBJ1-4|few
CASSDLWTGEILGNEKLFF
TGTGCCAGTAGTGACCTCTGGACAGGGGAAATCTTGGGAAATGAAAAACTGTTTTTT
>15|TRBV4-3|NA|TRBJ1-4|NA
CASSQDGRGGEKLFF
TGCGCCAGCAGCCAAGACGGCAGAGGAGGGGAAAAACTGTTTTTT
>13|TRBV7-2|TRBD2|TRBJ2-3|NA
CASSFGLADTQYF
TGTGCCAGCAGCTTTGGACTAGCAGATACGCAGTATTTT
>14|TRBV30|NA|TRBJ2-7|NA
CAWGGLLTSYEQYF
TGTGCCTGGGGGGGACTCCTGACCTCCTACGAGCAGTACTTC
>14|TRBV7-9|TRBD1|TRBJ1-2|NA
CASSWRTGAHGYTF
TGTGCCAGCAGCTGGAGGACAGGGGCGCATGGCTACACCTTC
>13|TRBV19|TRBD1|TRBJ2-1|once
CASSRDRMNEQFF
TGTGCCAGTAGTAGGGACAGGATGAATGAGCAGTTCTTC
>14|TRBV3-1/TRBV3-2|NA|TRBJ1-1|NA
CASSPGGIGTEAFF
TGTGCCAGCAGTCCTGGGGGCATTGGGACTGAAGCTTTCTTT
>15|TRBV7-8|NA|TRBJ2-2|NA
CASTFWRGRTGELFF
TGTGCCAGCACCTTTTGGAGGGGTCGGACCGGGGAGCTGTTTTTT
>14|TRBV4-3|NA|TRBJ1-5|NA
CASSQVTGVGPQHF
TGCGCCAGCAGCCAAGTGACCGGGGTAGGGCCCCAGCATTTT
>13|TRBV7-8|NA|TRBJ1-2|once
CASSLGQRVGYTF
TGTGCCAGCAGCTTAGGTCAGAGGGTCGGCTACACCTTC
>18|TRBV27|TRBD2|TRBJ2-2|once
CASSLRGVDYANTGELFF
TGTGCCAGCAGTTTACGGGGGGTTGACTACGCGAACACCGGGGAGCTGTTTTTT
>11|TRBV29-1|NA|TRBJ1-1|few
CSATGSLEAFF
TGCAGCGCCACAGGGAGTCTGGAAGCTTTCTTT
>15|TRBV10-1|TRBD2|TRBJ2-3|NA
CASSERLAGADTQYF
TGCGCCAGCAGTGAGAGACTAGCGGGGGCAGATACGCAGTATTTT
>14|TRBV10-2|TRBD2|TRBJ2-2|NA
CASSGGLASGELFF
TGCGCCAGCAGTGGGGGACTAGCCTCCGGGGAGCTGTTTTTT
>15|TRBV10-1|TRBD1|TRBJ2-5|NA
CASSGTGTGEETQYF
TGCGCCAGCAGTGGCACGGGAACAGGGGAAGAGACCCAGTACTTC
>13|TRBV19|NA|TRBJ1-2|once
CASIGGRVTGYTF
TGTGCCAGTATTGGGGGCAGGGTGACTGGCTACACCTTC
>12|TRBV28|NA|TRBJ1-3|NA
CASTGGGNTIYF
TGTGCCAGCACCGGGGGGGGAAACACCATATATTTT
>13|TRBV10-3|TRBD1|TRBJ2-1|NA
CAISVDREGEQFF
TGTGCCATCAGTGTAGACAGGGAAGGTGAGCAGTTCTTC
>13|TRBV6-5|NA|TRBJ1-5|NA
CASSYDFNQPQHF
TGTGCCAGCAGTTACGACTTCAATCAGCCCCAGCATTTT
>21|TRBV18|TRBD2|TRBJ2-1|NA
CASSPSLGETSGSGSYNEQFF
TGTGCCAGCTCACCCTCCTTAGGTGAGACTAGCGGGAGTGGGTCCTACAATGAGCAGTTCTTC
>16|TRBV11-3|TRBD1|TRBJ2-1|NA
CASSLDATGFYNEQFF
TGTGCCAGCAGCTTAGACGCGACAGGGTTTTACAATGAGCAGTTCTTC
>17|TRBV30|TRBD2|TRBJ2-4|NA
CAFSPGTSGSGANIQYF
TGTGCCTTCTCACCCGGGACTAGCGGGAGTGGGGCAAACATTCAGTACTTC